This is a list of T cell receptor beta chains from one sample in a study of T-cell reconstitution after alpha-beta-depleted transplantation in children. TCRdb re-derived calls from the PCR reads in MiXCR, one entry per CDR3 protein. Of around 500,000 distinct CDR3 sequences listed, under 15% are singletons. The sequencing used PBMCs from the stem cell graft donor, collected from the stem cell graft. These receptors all come from a human donor who donated a stem cell graft to a child with combined immunodeficiency. Both conserved end residues are part of each CDR3. The D gene is left open where the match is weak. A row's size may be missing; if present it is once, few, many or a size class.

clone size	D gene	V gene	J gene	CDR3 DNA	CDR3 protein
many	TRBD1	TRBV29-1	TRBJ2-7	TGCAGCGTTGAAGTTAGGTCAGGGGGCCTATCCTACGAGCAGTACTTC	CSVEVRSGGLSYEQYF
.	TRBD1	TRBV6-2/TRBV6-3	TRBJ2-4	TGTGCCAGCAGTTATGAGGACAGGTTCAAAAACATTCAGTACTTC	CASSYEDRFKNIQYF
few	TRBD1	TRBV7-6	TRBJ2-7	TGTGCCAGCAGCTTAGAGGGACAGACGTACGAGCAGTACTTC	CASSLEGQTYEQYF
.	.	TRBV15	TRBJ2-5	TGTGCCACCAGCAGAGAACCCGGGCGAGAGACCCAGTACTTC	CATSREPGRETQYF
.	.	TRBV7-2	TRBJ1-6	TGTGCCAGCACCGGGTCTTATTCACCCCTCCACTTT	CASTGSYSPLHF
few	.	TRBV12-3/TRBV12-4	TRBJ1-1	TGTGCCAGCAGTTTGTTTAGGTTGGAATGGAACACTGAAGCTTTCTTT	CASSLFRLEWNTEAFF
.	.	TRBV6-2/TRBV6-3	TRBJ2-7	TGTGCCAGCACCCACGGGGCAGGGAAGTACTTC	CASTHGAGKYF
many	.	TRBV12-3/TRBV12-4	TRBJ2-2	TGTGCCAGCAGTTGGGGCGGGAAGGGGGAGCTGTTTTTT	CASSWGGKGELFF
many	.	TRBV5-1	TRBJ2-1	TGCGCCAGCAGCTTGGGGGGTCGGGCCGAGCAGTTCTTC	CASSLGGRAEQFF
.	TRBD1	TRBV20-1	TRBJ2-7	TGCAGTGCTAGCCCCACGACAGGGTACTACGAGCAGTACTTC	CSASPTTGYYEQYF
many	.	TRBV29-1	TRBJ2-2	TGCAGCGTTCGGCTCTTCGGACAGAACACCGGGGAGCTGTTTTTT	CSVRLFGQNTGELFF
many	.	TRBV4-3	TRBJ2-3	TGCGCCAGCAGCCAAGATGAGATGCGGGGTGCTAGCACAGATACGCAGTATTTT	CASSQDEMRGASTDTQYF
.	.	TRBV10-3	TRBJ2-3	TGTGCCATCAACCTAGGGGGAGACACAGATACGCAGTATTTT	CAINLGGDTDTQYF
few	.	TRBV29-1	TRBJ2-6	TGCAGCGCCTTCCCGGACGGTTCTGGGGCCAACGTCCTGACTTTC	CSAFPDGSGANVLTF
few	.	TRBV7-3	TRBJ2-5	TGTGCCAGCAGCTTCGACAGGTTCTCAGAGACCCAGTACTTC	CASSFDRFSETQYF
many	TRBD2	TRBV12-3/TRBV12-4	TRBJ2-7	TGTGCCAGCAGCTTCACCGGGACTAGCTTCTACGAGCAGTACTTC	CASSFTGTSFYEQYF
many	.	TRBV12-3/TRBV12-4	TRBJ2-7	TGTGCCAGCAGTTTACGGCTAGTCTCAGACGAGCAGTACTTC	CASSLRLVSDEQYF
.	.	TRBV20-1	TRBJ1-2	TGCAGTGCTAGGTCTAGGGTAGGCTATGGCTACACCTTC	CSARSRVGYGYTF
few	TRBD2	TRBV3-1	TRBJ2-7	TGTGCCAGCAGCCAGCCCAGCGGGAACTACGAGCAGTACTTC	CASSQPSGNYEQYF
many	.	TRBV7-9	TRBJ1-2	TGTGCCAGCAGCTTAATTGCTAACTATGGCTACACCTTC	CASSLIANYGYTF
few	.	TRBV29-1	TRBJ2-7	TGCAGCGCCCGGACAGCCGGGGACGAGCAGTACTTC	CSARTAGDEQYF
.	.	TRBV29-1	TRBJ2-1	TGCAGCGTTGTGTTTGGCAGGGTTAAGAATGAGCAGTTCTTC	CSVVFGRVKNEQFF
.	TRBD2	TRBV7-2	TRBJ2-7	TGTGCCAGCAGCCTCTCTAGCGGGAGTGCGTACTTC	CASSLSSGSAYF
.	.	TRBV20-1	TRBJ2-1	TGCAGTGCTAGGGTTTGGGACCAAGGGGATGAGCAGTTCTTC	CSARVWDQGDEQFF
few	TRBD1	TRBV9	TRBJ2-5	TGTGCCAGCAGCCCGCGGGACAGGGTGGAGAAGACCCAGTACTTC	CASSPRDRVEKTQYF
.	.	TRBV29-1	TRBJ2-1	TGCAGCGTTGAAGGCCTGGCCAGCGACAATGAGCAGTTCTTC	CSVEGLASDNEQFF
many	TRBD1	TRBV4-3	TRBJ2-7	TGCGCCAACGGACAGGGGAAAACCTACGAGCAGTACTTC	CANGQGKTYEQYF
few	.	TRBV10-3	TRBJ1-1	TGTGCCATCAGTGGAGGAGCGGGGACTGAAGCTTTCTTT	CAISGGAGTEAFF
.	TRBD2	TRBV11-2	TRBJ2-7	TGTGCCAGCAGCCGATCTAGCGGGGGGCCAGCAACCTCCTACGAGCAGTACTTC	CASSRSSGGPATSYEQYF
.	TRBD1	TRBV29-1	TRBJ1-1	TGCAGCGTCCCAGGCAGGGGGCTGACTGAAGCTTTCTTT	CSVPGRGLTEAFF
.	TRBD2	TRBV9	TRBJ2-1	TGTGCCAGCAGCGTGACTAGCGGGTCCTACAATGAGCAGTTCTTC	CASSVTSGSYNEQFF
many	.	TRBV27	TRBJ2-1	TGTGCCAGCAGTTTACCGGGACCCCCCTACAATGAGCAGTTCTTC	CASSLPGPPYNEQFF
few	TRBD2	TRBV6-1	TRBJ2-2	TGTGCCAGCAGTGAACGGGGGGGCTTTACCGGGGAGCTGTTTTTT	CASSERGGFTGELFF
few	TRBD2	TRBV6-2/TRBV6-3	TRBJ2-7	TGTGCCAGCAGAGACCTTCTAGCGGGAGGGCCCTACGAGCAGTACTTC	CASRDLLAGGPYEQYF
.	.	TRBV12-3/TRBV12-4	TRBJ1-4	TGTGCCAGCAGTTTAGCGCTTGGGGTATCGGGTGAAAAACTGTTTTTT	CASSLALGVSGEKLFF
many	.	TRBV12-3/TRBV12-4	TRBJ2-2	TGTGCCAGCAGCCCCCTTAGTCCCGGGGAGCTGTTTTTT	CASSPLSPGELFF
few	.	TRBV5-1	TRBJ2-5	TGCGCCAGCAGCCCTGAATACCAAGAGACCCAGTACTTC	CASSPEYQETQYF